The 20 T cell receptor beta chains reported below all come from one sample, sequenced in a study of blood T cell repertoires in COVID-19. Generated by immunoSEQ multiplex PCR, the TCRdb table keeps only in-frame clones and is missing some. The table lists 150,000 or so clones, around 91% of them singletons, with roughly 15% in the top ten. Sequences were obtained from peripheral blood. These receptors were collected from a woman between 35 and 50 years old with acute or convalescent COVID-19.

The CDR3 region is CASSLPSGGAPEQFF. The CDR3 coding sequence is TGCGCCAGCAGCCTGCCTAGCGGGGGGGCGCCTGAGCAGTTCTTC. The chain combines TRBV5-1 with TRBJ2-1; 12 bases map to TRBD2. The CDR3 spans 15 residues. Germline V gene lookup returns CDR1 SGHRS and CDR2 YFSETQ. With 4 bases clipped from V and 9 bases from J, the junction kept 8 bases outside the gene matches. Using reference TRBV5-1 and TRBJ2-1 for the parts outside the CDR3, the full variable domain is KAGVTQTPRYLIKTRGQQVTLSCSPISGHRSVSWYQQTPGQGLQFLFEYFSETQRNKGNFPGRFSGRQFSNSRSEMNVSTLELGDSALYLCASSLPSGGAPEQFFGPGTRLTVL.

The chain uses TRBV28 and TRBJ2-7, with 11 bases lining up with TRBD2. The CDR3 contains 13 residues. CDR1 is MDHEN and CDR2 is SYDVKM in the germline V gene. Germline trimming cut 7 bases from V and 2 bases from J; bases unmatched to any gene: 1. The CDR3 nucleotides are TGTGCCAGCAATAGCGGGGGGGCCTACGAGCAGTACTTC. Translating it yields CASNSGGAYEQYF.

The CDR3 spells CASSLSTDYGYTF. The CDR3 DNA is TGTGCCAGCAGTTTATCGACAGATTATGGCTACACCTTC. This chain joins TRBV27 and TRBJ1-2, with a tentative D call TRBD1 (5 bases). The CDR3 totals 13 residues. V gave up 0 bases and J gave up 5 bases, with 7 bases separating them. The germline CDR1 and CDR2 sequences are MNHEY and SMNVEV (reference sequence).

The rearrangement joins TRBV7-9 to TRBJ2-1, with 13 nucleotides matching TRBD2. The trim removed 5 bases at V and 5 bases at J, leaving 3 bases unmatched. The V gene's germline CDR1 is SEHNR and CDR2 FQNEAQ (reference sequence). This CDR3 is built from 15 residues. As DNA, the CDR3 is TGTGCCAGCAGCCGACTAGCGGGGGGACACAATGAGCAGTTCTTC. Its protein product is CASSRLAGGHNEQFF.

The J gene is TRBJ1-6, the V gene TRBV27; 7 nucleotides align to TRBD1. The CDR3 is 15 amino acids. CDR1 and CDR2 (germline): MNHEY, SMNVEV (reference sequence). After removal of 4 bases from V and 7 bases from J, the junction contained 7 bases not matched to a gene. The CDR3 reads CASSSPKGQNSPLHF. The CDR3 coding sequence is TGTGCCAGCAGTTCCCCGAAGGGACAGAATTCACCCCTCCACTTT.

The chain links TRBV7-8 to TRBJ2-3; 13 positions match TRBD2. The germline V gene has CDR1 SGHVS and CDR2 FQNEAQ. This CDR3 spans 15 amino acids. J lost 5 bases, V lost 6 bases, and 5 bases had no gene match. The CDR3 protein is CASRVRTSGRDTQYF. The CDR3 region has the DNA TGTGCCAGCAGAGTTAGGACTAGCGGGAGAGATACGCAGTATTTT.

The chain links TRBV28 to TRBJ1-1; 8 positions match TRBD1. The CDR3 has 15 amino acids. Unmatched junction bases numbered 8, after V lost 7 bases and J lost 1 base. In germline, CDR1 is MDHEN, CDR2 SYDVKM. The CDR3 loop reads CASTFPTGANTEAFF. CDR3 DNA: TGTGCCAGCACCTTCCCGACAGGGGCGAACACTGAAGCTTTCTTT.

The chain uses TRBV7-3 and TRBJ2-1; a possible D gene is TRBD2 (6 bases). The CDR3 has 15 amino acids. Trimming left V 2 bases short and J 10 bases short, with 18 bases between. Germline assignment: CDR1 SGHTA and CDR2 FQGTGA. DNA of the CDR3: TGTGCCAGCAGCTTACTCGGGACTCCCTCCCCGGAGCAGTTCTTC. As protein: CASSLLGTPSPEQFF.

V usage is TRBV27 and J usage is TRBJ2-2, with D possibly matching TRBD2 (7 bases). The CDR3 length is 16 residues. The germline gives CDR1 MNHEY, CDR2 SMNVEV (reference sequence). The V gene lost 3 bases and the J gene lost 4 bases, with 15 bases spanning the gap. CDR3 sequence (DNA): TGTGCCAGCAGTTTCTGGGGGGGGCGACGCACCGGGGAGCTGTTTTTT. Amino acids: CASSFWGGRRTGELFF.

V usage is TRBV18 and J usage is TRBJ1-3; 7 bases map to TRBD1. Germline V gives CDR1 KGHSH, CDR2 LQKENI. This CDR3 is 17 amino acids long. The junction had 6 bases not matched to a gene; V was cut back by 1 base and J by 0 bases. The CDR3: CASSPQVQGTSGNTIYF. Here the CDR3 DNA reads TGTGCCAGCTCACCACAGGTACAGGGGACCTCTGGAAACACCATATATTTT.

The chain links TRBV7-9 to TRBJ2-1; TRBD2 might be the D (6 bases). CDR1 SEHNR and CDR2 FQNEAQ come from the germline V gene (reference sequence). The CDR3 is made up of 17 amino acids. V lost 1 base, J lost 8 bases, and 21 bases lay in between. CDR3 residues: CASSLEISMTGEDEQFF. The CDR3 DNA is TGTGCCAGCAGCTTAGAAATTTCGATGACGGGGGAGGATGAGCAGTTCTTC.

The genes are TRBV9 and TRBJ2-2; TRBD2 is a possible D gene (5 bases). Germline CDR1 is SGDLS and CDR2 is YYNGEE. CDR3 length equals 19 residues. Trimming left V 4 bases short and J 4 bases short, with 26 bases between. CDR3 in amino acids: CASSPRRVRLRNSTGELFF. The CDR3 DNA sequence: TGTGCCAGCAGCCCTAGGCGGGTAAGACTTCGGAACAGCACCGGGGAGCTGTTTTTT.

This clone came up once. This rearrangement joins TRBV7-2 to TRBJ1-1; D not certain. The germline gives CDR1 SGHTA, CDR2 FQGNSA. V was clipped by 1 base and J by 4 bases, with 13 bases between them. The CDR3 is made up of 15 amino acids. CDR3 protein: CASSLDGVAITEAFF. CDR3 DNA: TGTGCCAGCAGCTTAGACGGAGTCGCTATCACTGAAGCTTTCTTT.

The CDR3 protein is CASSFDDREAEKLFF. CDR3 nucleotides: TGTGCCAGCAGCTTTGATGACAGGGAAGCTGAAAAACTGTTTTTT. V gene TRBV5-6 combines with J gene TRBJ1-4; 7 nucleotides agree with TRBD1. This CDR3 spans 15 amino acids. V was clipped by 2 bases and J by 7 bases; unmatched bases: 8. Germline values: CDR1 SGHDT, CDR2 YYEEEE.

The CDR3 DNA follows: TGCGCCAGCAGCCAAGATTCCTTCAGCGGGTTGGAAAATGAGCAGTTCTTC. Encoded protein: CASSQDSFSGLENEQFF. The rearrangement uses TRBV4-1 and TRBJ2-1; TRBD2 might be the D (6 bases). Germline V gene lookup returns CDR1 MGHRA and CDR2 YSYEKL. V lost 0 bases and J lost 7, with 19 bases in between. The CDR3 sequence is 17 residues long.

The gene calls are TRBV11-2 and TRBJ2-5; TRBD1 agrees at 10 bases. Trimming took 1 base from V and 5 from J; bases not matched to a gene: 10. CDR1 and CDR2 (germline): SGHAT, FQNNGV. The CDR3 loop spans 17 amino acids. This CDR3 is CASSLVWGTGVRETQYF. As DNA, the CDR3 is TGTGCCAGCAGCTTAGTTTGGGGGACAGGGGTTAGGGAGACCCAGTACTTC. Full variable domain (remainder filled in from reference TRBV11-2 and TRBJ2-5): EAGVAQSPRYKIIEKRQSVAFWCNPISGHATLYWYQQILGQGPKLLIQFQNNGVVDDSQLPKDRFSAERLKGVDSTLKIQPAKLEDSAVYLCASSLVWGTGVRETQYFGPGTRLLVL.

The V and J genes are TRBV6-1 and TRBJ2-7, with TRBD1 identical over 8 bases. The CDR3 covers 16 residues. Trimming cost V 4 bases and J 3 bases; bases outside gene matches: 11. Germline loops: CDR1 MNHNS, CDR2 SASEGT. In nucleotides, the CDR3 is TGTGCCAGCAGTGGGACCTCCGGGACAGGACTCTACGAGCAGTACTTC. This encodes CASSGTSGTGLYEQYF.

The chain couples TRBV9 to TRBJ2-5, with 8 bases lining up with TRBD1. Unmatched junction bases numbered 9, after V lost 4 bases and J lost 7 bases. CDR1 and CDR2 from the germline V gene are SGDLS and YYNGEE. The CDR3 has 14 amino acids. This chain's CDR3 is CASSPGQGLGTQYF. In DNA form, the CDR3 reads TGTGCCAGCAGCCCAGGACAGGGCTTGGGGACCCAGTACTTC.

The chain recombines TRBV5-1 with TRBJ1-4; TRBD1 matches 8 bases. The trim removed 0 bases at V and 5 bases at J, leaving 6 bases unmatched. This CDR3 region has 16 residues. The germline gives CDR1 SGHRS, CDR2 YFSETQ. This CDR3 reads CASSLEGTGYNEKLFF. The CDR3 DNA reads as TGCGCCAGCAGCTTGGAGGGGACAGGCTACAATGAAAAACTGTTTTTT.

This sequence joins TRBV5-5 and TRBJ1-2; D ambiguous. V dropped 0 bases and J dropped 3 bases, with 9 bases sitting between them. The CDR3 contains 14 residues. Looked up from germline, CDR1 is SGHKS and CDR2 is YYEKEE (reference sequence). CDR3 coding DNA: TGTGCCAGCAGCTTGGGTTCGCTAGACTATGGCTACACCTTC. This codes for CASSLGSLDYGYTF.